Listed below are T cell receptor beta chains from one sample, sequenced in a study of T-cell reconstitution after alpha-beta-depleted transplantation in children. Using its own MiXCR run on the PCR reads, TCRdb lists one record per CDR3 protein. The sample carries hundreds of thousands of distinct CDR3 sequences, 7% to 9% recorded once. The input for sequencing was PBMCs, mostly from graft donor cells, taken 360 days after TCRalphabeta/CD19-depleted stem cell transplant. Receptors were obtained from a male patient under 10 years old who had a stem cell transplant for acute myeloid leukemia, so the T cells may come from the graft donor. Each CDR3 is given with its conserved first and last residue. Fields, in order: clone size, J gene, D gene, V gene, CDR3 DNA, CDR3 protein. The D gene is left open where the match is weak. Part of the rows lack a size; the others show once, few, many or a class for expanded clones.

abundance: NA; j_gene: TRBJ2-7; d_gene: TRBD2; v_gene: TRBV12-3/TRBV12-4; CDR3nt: TGTGCCAGCAGTTTAGGAAAGACTAGCGGGAGGATCGAGCAGTACTTC; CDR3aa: CASSLGKTSGRIEQYF
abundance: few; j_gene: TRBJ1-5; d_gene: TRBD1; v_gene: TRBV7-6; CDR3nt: TGTGCCAGCAGCTTAGCGGGGACAGGATCCAGCAATCAGCCCCAGCATTTT; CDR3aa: CASSLAGTGSSNQPQHF
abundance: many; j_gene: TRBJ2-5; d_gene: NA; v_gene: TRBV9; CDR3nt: TGTGCCAGCAGCGTATCCCCTAGCCGAGAGACCCAGTACTTC; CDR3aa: CASSVSPSRETQYF
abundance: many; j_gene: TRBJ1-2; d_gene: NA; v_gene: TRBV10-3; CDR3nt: TGTGCCATCAGTCTGGACGTACAGGACAACTATGGCTACACCTTC; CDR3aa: CAISLDVQDNYGYTF
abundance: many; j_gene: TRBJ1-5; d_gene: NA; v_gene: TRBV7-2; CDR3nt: TGTGCCAGCAGCTTAATAAGGAGCAATCAGCCCCAGCATTTT; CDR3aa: CASSLIRSNQPQHF
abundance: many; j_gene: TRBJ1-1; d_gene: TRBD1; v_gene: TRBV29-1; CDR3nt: TGCAGCGTGTGGGACAGGGGGTTGCTGGCTTTCTTT; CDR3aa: CSVWDRGLLAFF
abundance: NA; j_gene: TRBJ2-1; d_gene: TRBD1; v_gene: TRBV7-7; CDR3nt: TGTGCTAGCAGCTTAGATCCAGGGGGCAATGAGCAGTTCTTC; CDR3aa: CASSLDPGGNEQFF
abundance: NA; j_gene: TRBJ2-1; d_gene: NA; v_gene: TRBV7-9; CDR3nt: TGTGCCAGCAGCTACCTAGTTATCGATGAGCAGTTCTTC; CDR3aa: CASSYLVIDEQFF
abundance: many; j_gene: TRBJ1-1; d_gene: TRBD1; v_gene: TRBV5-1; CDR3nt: TGCGCCAGCAGCTTCCACGGACAGGGAAACACTGAAGCTTTCTTT; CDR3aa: CASSFHGQGNTEAFF
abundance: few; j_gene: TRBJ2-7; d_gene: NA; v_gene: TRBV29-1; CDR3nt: TGCAGGGTCCGGGGGAGCTCCTACGAGCAGTACTTC; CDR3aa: CRVRGSSYEQYF
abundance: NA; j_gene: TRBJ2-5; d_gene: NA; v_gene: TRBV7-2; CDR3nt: TGTGCCAGCAGCTCCCGGGGCTGGGGCCTCCAAGAGACCCAGTACTTC; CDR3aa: CASSSRGWGLQETQYF
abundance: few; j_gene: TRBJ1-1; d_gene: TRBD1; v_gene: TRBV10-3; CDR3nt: TGTGCCATCAGTAGGGACAGGGAGAACACTGAAGCTTTCTTT; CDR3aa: CAISRDRENTEAFF
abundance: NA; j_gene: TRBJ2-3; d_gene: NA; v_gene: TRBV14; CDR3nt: TGTGCCAGCAGACAACGGACCGCAGATACGCAGTATTTT; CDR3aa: CASRQRTADTQYF
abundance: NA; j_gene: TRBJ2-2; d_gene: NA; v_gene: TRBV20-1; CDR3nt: TGCAGTGCTAGTACTAGGAGGAACACCGGGGAGCTGTTTTTT; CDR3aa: CSASTRRNTGELFF
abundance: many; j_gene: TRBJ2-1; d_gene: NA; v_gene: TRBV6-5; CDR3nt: TGTGCCAGCAGTTACTCTGGGCCAAGGGATGAGCAGTTCTTC; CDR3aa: CASSYSGPRDEQFF
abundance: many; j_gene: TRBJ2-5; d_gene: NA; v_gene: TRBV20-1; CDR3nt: TGCAGTGCTAGAAGGGTAGCGAGCCCCCTGAACCAAGAGACCCAGTACTTC; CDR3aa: CSARRVASPLNQETQYF
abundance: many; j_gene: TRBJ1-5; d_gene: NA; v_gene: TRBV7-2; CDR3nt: TGTGCCAGCAGCTTGTGGGGTGATCAGCCCCAGCATTTT; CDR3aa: CASSLWGDQPQHF
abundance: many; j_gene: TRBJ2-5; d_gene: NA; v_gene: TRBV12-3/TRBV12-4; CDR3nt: TGTGCCAGCAGTCAGCCCTGGGCCGAAGAGACCCAGTACTTC; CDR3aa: CASSQPWAEETQYF
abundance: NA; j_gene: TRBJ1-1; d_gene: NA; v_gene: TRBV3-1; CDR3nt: TGTGCCAGCAGCCAAGGCATGAACACTGAAGCTTTCTTT; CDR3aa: CASSQGMNTEAFF
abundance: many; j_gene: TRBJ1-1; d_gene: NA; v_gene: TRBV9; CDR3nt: TGTGCCAGCAGCAAACAGAGGGGGAACACTGAAGCTTTCTTT; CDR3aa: CASSKQRGNTEAFF
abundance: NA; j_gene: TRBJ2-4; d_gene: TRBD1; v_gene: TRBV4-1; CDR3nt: TGCGCCAGCAGCCTTTGGCCTCCGGGACAGGGGGCGATTATCGGCAAAAACATTCAGTACTTC; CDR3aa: CASSLWPPGQGAIIGKNIQYF
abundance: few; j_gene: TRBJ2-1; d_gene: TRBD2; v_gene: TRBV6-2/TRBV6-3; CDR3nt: TGTGCCAGCAGTTACTCGACTAGCATCGATGAGCAGTTCTTC; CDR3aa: CASSYSTSIDEQFF
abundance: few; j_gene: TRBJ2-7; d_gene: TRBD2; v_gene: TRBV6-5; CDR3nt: TGTGCCAGCAGTCACTTGCTAGCGGGAGGGAACGAGCAGTACTTC; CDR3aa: CASSHLLAGGNEQYF
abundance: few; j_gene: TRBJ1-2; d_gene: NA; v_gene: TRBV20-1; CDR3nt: TGCAGTGCTCCCTGGCCATGGATCCCCTATGGCTACACCTTC; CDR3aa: CSAPWPWIPYGYTF
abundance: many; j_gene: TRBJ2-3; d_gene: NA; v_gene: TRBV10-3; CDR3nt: TGTGCCATCAGTCCCCAGGGGGGGGGCACAGATACGCAGTATTTT; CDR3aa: CAISPQGGGTDTQYF
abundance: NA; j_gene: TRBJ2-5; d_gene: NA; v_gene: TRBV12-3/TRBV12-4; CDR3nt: TGTGCCAGCAGTCCCACAGGGAACCGAGGAGAGACCCAGTACTTC; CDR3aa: CASSPTGNRGETQYF
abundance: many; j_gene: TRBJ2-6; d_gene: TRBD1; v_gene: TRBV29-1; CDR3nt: TGCAGCGTTGTTGAGGACAGGCGAACTGGGGCCAACGTCCTGACTTTC; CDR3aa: CSVVEDRRTGANVLTF
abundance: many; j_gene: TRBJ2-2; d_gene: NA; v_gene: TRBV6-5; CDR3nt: TGTGCCAGCCTAGGTACCGGGGAGCTGTTTTTT; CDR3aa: CASLGTGELFF
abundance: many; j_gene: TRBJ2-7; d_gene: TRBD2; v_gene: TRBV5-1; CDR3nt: TGCGCCAGCAGCTCCAGACCGTCGGCGGGAGGGCCTTGGATCTACGAGCAGTACTTC; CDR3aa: CASSSRPSAGGPWIYEQYF
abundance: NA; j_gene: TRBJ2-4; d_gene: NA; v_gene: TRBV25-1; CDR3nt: TGTGCCAGCAGTGAATCGCTAGGGCTTGGTGTTGTTCAGTACTTC; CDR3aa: CASSESLGLGVVQYF
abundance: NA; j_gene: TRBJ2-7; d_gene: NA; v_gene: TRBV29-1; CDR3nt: TGCAGCGTTGAAACAGGACACGATTACGAGCAGTACTTC; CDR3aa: CSVETGHDYEQYF
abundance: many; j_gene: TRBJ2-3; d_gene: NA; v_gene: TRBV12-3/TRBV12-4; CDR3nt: TGTGCCAGCAGTTTTGGGGGGATACGAGGAGATACGCAGTATTTT; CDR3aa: CASSFGGIRGDTQYF
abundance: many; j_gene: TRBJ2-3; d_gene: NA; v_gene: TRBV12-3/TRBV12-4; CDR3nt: TGTGCCAGCTGGGGAAGGGAACCGTCAGATACGCAGTATTTT; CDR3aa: CASWGREPSDTQYF
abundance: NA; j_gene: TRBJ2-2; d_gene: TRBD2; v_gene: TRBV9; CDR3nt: TGTGCCAGCAGAGTCGGGACTAGCGGCACCGGGGAGCTGTTTTTT; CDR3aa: CASRVGTSGTGELFF
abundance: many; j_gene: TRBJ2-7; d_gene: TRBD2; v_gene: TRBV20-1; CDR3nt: TGCAGTGCGGGACTAGCGGGTCTCTCCTACGAGCAGTACTTC; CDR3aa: CSAGLAGLSYEQYF
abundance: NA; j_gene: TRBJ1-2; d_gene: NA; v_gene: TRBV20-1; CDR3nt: TGCAGTGCTAGGGTACAAGACAAGTTCTATGGCTACACCTTC; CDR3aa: CSARVQDKFYGYTF
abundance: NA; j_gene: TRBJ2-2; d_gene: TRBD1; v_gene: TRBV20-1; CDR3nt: TGCAGTGCTACGGATCCGGGACAGAGCGTAACCGGGGAGCTGTTTTTT; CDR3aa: CSATDPGQSVTGELFF
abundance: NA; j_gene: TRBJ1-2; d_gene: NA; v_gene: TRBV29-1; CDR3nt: TGCAGCGTTGGGCGCGGGAATTTGGACTATGGCTACACCTTC; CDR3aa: CSVGRGNLDYGYTF
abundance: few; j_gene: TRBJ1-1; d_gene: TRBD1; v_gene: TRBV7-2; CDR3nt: TGTGCCAGCCATACGAGACAGGGCGGGAGCACTGAAGCTTTCTTT; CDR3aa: CASHTRQGGSTEAFF
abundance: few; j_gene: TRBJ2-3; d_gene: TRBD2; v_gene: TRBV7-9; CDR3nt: TGTGCCAGCAGCCGGACTAGCGGATACGAAGATACGCAGTATTTT; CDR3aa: CASSRTSGYEDTQYF
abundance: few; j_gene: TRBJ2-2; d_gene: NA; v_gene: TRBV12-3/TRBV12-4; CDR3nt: TGTGCCAGCAGTCTCCAGGGTGCCCGGACCGGGGAGCTGTTTTTT; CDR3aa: CASSLQGARTGELFF
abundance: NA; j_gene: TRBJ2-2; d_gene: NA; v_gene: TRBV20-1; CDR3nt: TGCAGTGCTAGTAACAGCTACAACACCGGGGAGCTGTTTTTT; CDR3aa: CSASNSYNTGELFF
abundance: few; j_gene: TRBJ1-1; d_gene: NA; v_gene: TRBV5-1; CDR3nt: TGCGCCAGCAGCTCTCACGCGGTGAACACTGAAGCTTTCTTT; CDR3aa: CASSSHAVNTEAFF
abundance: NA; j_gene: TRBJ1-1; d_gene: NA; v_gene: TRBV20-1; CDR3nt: TGCAGTGCTAGGTATCTCAGGGGAGGGTCTGAAGCTTTCTTT; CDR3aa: CSARYLRGGSEAFF
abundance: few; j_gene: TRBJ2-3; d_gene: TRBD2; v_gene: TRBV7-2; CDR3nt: TGTGCCAGCACCCCGCCCGCTAGCGGAGATACGCAGTATTTT; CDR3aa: CASTPPASGDTQYF
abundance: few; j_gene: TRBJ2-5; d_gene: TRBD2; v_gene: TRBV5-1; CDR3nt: TGCGCCAGCAGCTACGGACTAGCGGGACAAGAGACCCAGTACTTC; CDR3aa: CASSYGLAGQETQYF
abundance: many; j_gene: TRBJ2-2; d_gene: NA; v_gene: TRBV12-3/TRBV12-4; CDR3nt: TGTGCCAGCATTACAGGGACCCCGAACACCGGGGAGCTGTTTTTT; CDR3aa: CASITGTPNTGELFF